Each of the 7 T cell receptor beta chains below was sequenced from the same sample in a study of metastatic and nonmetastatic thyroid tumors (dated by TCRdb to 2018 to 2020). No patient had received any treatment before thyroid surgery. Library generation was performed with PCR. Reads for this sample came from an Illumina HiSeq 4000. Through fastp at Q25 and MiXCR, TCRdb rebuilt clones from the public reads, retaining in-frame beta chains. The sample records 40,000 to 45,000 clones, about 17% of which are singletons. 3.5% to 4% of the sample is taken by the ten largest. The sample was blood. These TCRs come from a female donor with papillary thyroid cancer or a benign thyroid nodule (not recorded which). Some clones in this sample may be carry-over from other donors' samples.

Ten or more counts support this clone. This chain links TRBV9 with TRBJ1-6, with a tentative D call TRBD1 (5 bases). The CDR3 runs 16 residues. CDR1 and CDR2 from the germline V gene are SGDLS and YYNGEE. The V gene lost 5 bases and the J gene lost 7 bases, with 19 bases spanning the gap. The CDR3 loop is CASSGRDLINNSPLHF. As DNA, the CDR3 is TGTGCCAGCAGTGGCCGGGACCTTATTAACAATTCACCCCTCCACTTT.

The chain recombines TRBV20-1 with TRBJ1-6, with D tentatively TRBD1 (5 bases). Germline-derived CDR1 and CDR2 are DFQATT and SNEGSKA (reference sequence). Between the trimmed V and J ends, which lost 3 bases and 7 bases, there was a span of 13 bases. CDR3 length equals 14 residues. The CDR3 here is CSARFQGSNSPLHF. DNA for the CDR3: TGCAGTGCTAGGTTTCAGGGAAGCAATTCACCCCTCCACTTT.

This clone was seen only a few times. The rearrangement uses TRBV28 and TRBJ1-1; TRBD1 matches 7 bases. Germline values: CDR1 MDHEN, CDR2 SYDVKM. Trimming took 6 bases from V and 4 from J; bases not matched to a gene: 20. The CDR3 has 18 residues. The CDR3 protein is CASSLPRRQGSVSTEAFF. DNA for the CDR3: TGTGCCAGCAGCCTACCAAGGAGACAGGGAAGTGTTTCCACTGAAGCTTTCTTT. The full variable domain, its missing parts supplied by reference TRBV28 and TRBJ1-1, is DVKVTQSSRYLVKRTGEKVFLECVQDMDHENMFWYRQDPGLGLRLIYFSYDVKMKEKGDIPEGYSVSREKKERFSLILESASTNQTSMYLCASSLPRRQGSVSTEAFFGQGTRLTVV.

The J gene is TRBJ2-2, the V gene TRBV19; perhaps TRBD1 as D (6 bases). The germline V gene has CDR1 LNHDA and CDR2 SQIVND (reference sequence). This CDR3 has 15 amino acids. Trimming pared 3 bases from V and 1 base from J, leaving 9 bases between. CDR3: CASSIKGGNTGELFF. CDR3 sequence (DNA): TGTGCCAGTAGTATCAAAGGGGGGAACACCGGGGAGCTGTTTTTT.

CDR3 loop: CASQGGTSVSYEQYF. In DNA, the CDR3 is TGTGCCAGTCAAGGGGGGACTAGCGTCTCCTACGAGCAGTACTTC. V is TRBV6-1 and J is TRBJ2-7, with 10 bases that match TRBD2. Germline lookup yields CDR1 MNHNS and CDR2 SASEGT. Trimming cost V 9 bases and J 0 bases; bases outside gene matches: 8. The CDR3 has 15 amino acids.

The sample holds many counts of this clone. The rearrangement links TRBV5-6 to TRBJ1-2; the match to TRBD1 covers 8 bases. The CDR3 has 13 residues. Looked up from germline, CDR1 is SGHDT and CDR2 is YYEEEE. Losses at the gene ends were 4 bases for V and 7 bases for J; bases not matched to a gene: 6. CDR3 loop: CASSKDRERGYTF. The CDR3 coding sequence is TGTGCCAGCAGCAAGGACAGGGAGCGTGGCTACACCTTC.

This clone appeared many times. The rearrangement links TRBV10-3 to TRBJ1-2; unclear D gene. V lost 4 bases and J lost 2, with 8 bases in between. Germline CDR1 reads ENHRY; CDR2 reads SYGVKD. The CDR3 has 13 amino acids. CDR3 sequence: CAISGAVNYGYTF. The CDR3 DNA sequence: TGTGCCATCAGTGGGGCAGTGAACTATGGCTACACCTTC.